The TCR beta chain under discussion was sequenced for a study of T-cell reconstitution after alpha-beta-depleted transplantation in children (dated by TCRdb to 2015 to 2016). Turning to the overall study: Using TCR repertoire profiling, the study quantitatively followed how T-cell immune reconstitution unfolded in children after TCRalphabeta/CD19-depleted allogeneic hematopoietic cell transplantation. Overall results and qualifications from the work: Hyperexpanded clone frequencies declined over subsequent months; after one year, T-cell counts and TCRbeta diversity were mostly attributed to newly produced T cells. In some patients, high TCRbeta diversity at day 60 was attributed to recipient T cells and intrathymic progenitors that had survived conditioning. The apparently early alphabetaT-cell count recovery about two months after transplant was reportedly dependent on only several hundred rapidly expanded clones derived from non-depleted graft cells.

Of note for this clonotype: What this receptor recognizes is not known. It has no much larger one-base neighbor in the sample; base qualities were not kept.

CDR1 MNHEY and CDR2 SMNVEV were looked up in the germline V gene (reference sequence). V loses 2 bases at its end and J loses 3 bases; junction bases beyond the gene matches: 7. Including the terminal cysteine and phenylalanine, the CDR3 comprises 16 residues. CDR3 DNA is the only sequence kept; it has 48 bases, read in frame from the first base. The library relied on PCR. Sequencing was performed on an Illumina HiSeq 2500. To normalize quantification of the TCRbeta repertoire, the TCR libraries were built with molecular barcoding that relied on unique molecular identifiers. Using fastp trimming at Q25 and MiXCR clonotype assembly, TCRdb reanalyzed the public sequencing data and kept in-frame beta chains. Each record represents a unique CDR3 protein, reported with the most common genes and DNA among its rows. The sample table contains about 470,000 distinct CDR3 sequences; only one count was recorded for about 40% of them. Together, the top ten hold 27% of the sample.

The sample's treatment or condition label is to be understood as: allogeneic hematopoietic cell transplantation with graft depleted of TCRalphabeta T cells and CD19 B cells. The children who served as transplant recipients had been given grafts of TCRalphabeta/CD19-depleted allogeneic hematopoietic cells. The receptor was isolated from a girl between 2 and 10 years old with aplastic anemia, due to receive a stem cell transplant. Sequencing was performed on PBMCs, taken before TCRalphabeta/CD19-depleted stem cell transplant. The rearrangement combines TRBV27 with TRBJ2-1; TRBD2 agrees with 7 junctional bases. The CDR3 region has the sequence CASSLRGRIVYNEQFF. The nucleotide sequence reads TGTGCCAGCAGTTTACGCGGGAGAATCGTCTACAATGAGCAGTTCTTC.